Shown below are 32 T cell receptor beta chains from a single sample sequenced in a study of breast tumors, draining lymph nodes, adjacent tissues. Samples came from axillary lymph nodes draining the breast cancer. TCRdb called the multiplex PCR reads again in MiXCR, with one record for every CDR3 protein. There are 200,000 to 250,000 distinct CDR3 sequences in the sample; under 35% occur only once, and approximately 3.7% lies in the top ten. Input material: axillary lymph node tissue. These receptors were taken from a female donor with breast cancer. Some clones in this sample may be carry-over from other donors' samples.

Turning to this clonotype: A read error may explain this, as a much larger clone is one base away. V is TRBV20-1 and J is TRBJ2-7; D remains ambiguous. CDR3 length: 13 amino acids. Per germline, CDR1 DFQATT and CDR2 SNEGSKA (reference sequence). CDR3 sequence: CSARSPNNYAQYF. The CDR3 DNA reads as TGCAGTGCTAGATCCCCGAACAACTACGCGCAGTACTTC.

V usage is TRBV6-2 or TRBV6-3 and J usage is TRBJ1-2; TRBD1 matches 8 bases. CDR1 is MNHEY and CDR2 is SVGEGT in the germline V gene. The CDR3 sequence is 15 residues long. V shed 9 bases, J shed 1 base, and the junction held 10 bases outside the gene matches. The CDR3 nucleotides read TGTGCCAGTGGGACAGGCGAAAACCTTAACTATGGCTACACCTTC. Protein product: CASGTGENLNYGYTF.

This clonotype was recorded many times. V gene TRBV19 combines with J gene TRBJ1-2; no firm D call. Trimming cost V 7 bases and J 4 bases, with 13 bases left between them. Germline V gene lookup returns CDR1 LNHDA and CDR2 SQIVND (reference sequence). The CDR3 is 13 residues long. This CDR3 is CASTQQQIYGYTF. For the CDR3, the DNA is TGTGCCAGTACTCAACAGCAAATCTATGGCTACACCTTC.

This clonotype has at least ten counts. The chain combines TRBV18 with TRBJ1-6; the D is unclear. Germline-derived CDR1 and CDR2 are KGHSH and LQKENI. Trimming removed 3 bases at V and 6 bases at J, with 12 bases between. The CDR3 runs 15 residues. The CDR3 sequence: CASSPLPAPNSPLHF. The CDR3 DNA reads TGTGCCAGCTCACCCCTACCGGCCCCTAATTCACCCCTCCACTTT. Combining the CDR3 with reference TRBV18 and TRBJ1-6 gives the whole variable domain NAGVMQNPRHLVRRRGQEARLRCSPMKGHSHVYWYRQLPEEGLKFMVYLQKENIIDESGMPKERFSAEFPKEGPSILRIQQVVRGDSAAYFCASSPLPAPNSPLHFGNGTRLTVT.

The chain has TRBV14 and TRBJ2-3; D perhaps matches TRBD2 (5 bases). The CDR3 runs 13 residues. Trimming took off 6 bases at V and 4 bases at J, with 11 bases between the two ends. Germline V CDR1 and CDR2: SGHDN, FVKESK. The CDR3 sequence is CASRYLAADTQYF. The CDR3 nucleotides read TGTGCCAGCAGGTACCTAGCAGCAGATACGCAGTATTTT.

This clonotype was picked up many times. The J gene is TRBJ2-5, the V gene TRBV5-5; 13 bases agree with TRBD2. The germline V gene encodes CDR1 SGHKS and CDR2 YYEKEE (reference sequence). The V gene end was trimmed by 2 bases and the J gene end by 11 bases; junction bases not matched to a gene: 6. The CDR3 is 14 amino acids. In DNA, the CDR3 is TGTGCCAGCAGCTTCTGGACTAGCGGGGGCCCACAGTACTTC. As protein: CASSFWTSGGPQYF.

This clonotype turned up a few times. Given a much more abundant clone one base away, this may be a read error. The chain carries TRBV20-1 and TRBJ2-7; D tentatively reads TRBD1 or TRBD2 (5 bases each). The CDR3 extends over 12 amino acids. Germline V gene data show CDR1 as DFQATT and CDR2 as SNEGSKA (reference sequence). The CDR3 nucleotides read TGCAGTGCTAGAGGGGTATGGGACGAGCCGTACTTC. Encoded protein: CSARGVWDEPYF.

The chain has TRBV7-2 and TRBJ1-2; the D is unclear. V lost 2 bases to trimming and J lost 8 bases, with 21 bases between them. Germline V gives CDR1 SGHTA, CDR2 FQGNSA. This CDR3 contains 16 residues. The CDR3 sequence: CASSLTAGPSIQGYTF. CDR3 sequence (DNA): TGTGCCAGCAGCTTAACGGCGGGCCCGTCGATACAGGGCTACACCTTC.

This clonotype was picked up many times. The J gene is TRBJ2-3, the V gene TRBV7-6; 8 bases match TRBD2. The trim removed 3 bases at V and 1 base at J, leaving 3 bases unmatched. The germline V gene encodes CDR1 SGHVS and CDR2 FNYEAQ. There are 15 residues in the CDR3. The CDR3: CASSFLAGRTDTQYF. CDR3 nucleotides: TGTGCCAGCAGCTTTCTAGCGGGCCGCACAGATACGCAGTATTTT.

The rearrangement links TRBV6-5 to TRBJ2-3; 10 positions agree with TRBD2. The V segment lost 6 bases and the J segment 5 bases; nucleotides outside the gene matches: 11. This CDR3 has 16 residues. CDR1 MNHEY and CDR2 SVGAGI come from the germline V gene. CDR3 amino acids: CASRRQAGGPLDTQYF. Written as DNA, the CDR3 is TGTGCCAGCAGGCGCCAAGCGGGAGGGCCTTTAGATACGCAGTATTTT.

The chain uses TRBV7-6 and TRBJ2-3; 8 nucleotides line up with TRBD2. Unmatched junction bases numbered 6, after V lost 4 bases and J lost 3 bases. The CDR3 loop spans 15 amino acids. CDR1 and CDR2 (germline): SGHVS, FNYEAQ. CDR3 in DNA: TGTGCCAGCAGCTCTTTAGCGGGACTTACAGATACGCAGTATTTT. Residues: CASSSLAGLTDTQYF.

As concerns this clonotype: Germline is not matched at one junction end, which may reflect a read error. The chain employs TRBV10-2 and TRBJ1-6, with a tentative D call TRBD1 (6 bases). CDR3 size: 15 residues. From germline, CDR1 is WSHSY and CDR2 SAAADI. The CDR3 DNA follows: TGCGCCAGCAGAAAAGTGCGGACAGAGGAGTCGCCCCACCACTTT. This translates into CASRKVRTEESPHHF.

This clonotype was detected ten times or more. The chain recombines TRBV10-2 with TRBJ2-2; D is uncertain. V was pared by 6 bases and J by 1 base, with 6 bases between. The CDR3 has 13 amino acids. Germline V lookup: CDR1 WSHSY, CDR2 SAAADI. The CDR3 coding sequence is TGCGCCAGCAGCACTAAGAACACCGGGGAGCTGTTTTTT. Translating gives CASSTKNTGELFF.

This clonotype showed up many times. The gene calls are TRBV7-9 and TRBJ2-5, with D hard to call. The V end was cut by 4 bases, the J end by 1 base, with 10 bases between. The CDR3 runs 14 residues. Germline V gene data show CDR1 as SEHNR and CDR2 as FQNEAQ (reference sequence). The CDR3 DNA sequence: TGTGCCAGCAGCTACACGGGCCTCCAAGAGACCCAGTACTTC. Protein sequence: CASSYTGLQETQYF.

This clonotype was seen ten or more times. This chain links TRBV9 with TRBJ2-1, with 11 bases aligning to TRBD1. Germline V gene lookup returns CDR1 SGDLS and CDR2 YYNGEE. The CDR3 has 17 residues. The junction had 9 bases not matched to a gene; V was cut back by 4 bases and J by 3 bases. CDR3 bases: TGTGCCAGCAGCCCCACCACCGGGACAGGGGGCTACAATGAGCAGTTCTTC. Translated: CASSPTTGTGGYNEQFF.

This clonotype was recorded only once. V and J are TRBV20-1 and TRBJ2-1; perhaps TRBD1 as D (5 bases). Trimming removed 6 bases from V and 3 bases from J, with 15 bases in between. Germline assignment: CDR1 DFQATT and CDR2 SNEGSKA (reference sequence). The CDR3 is made up of 14 amino acids. For the CDR3, the DNA is TGCAGTGCCCAGGCAGGGATAAGCTACAATGAGCAGTTCTTC. It yields the protein CSAQAGISYNEQFF.

The chain combines TRBV2 with TRBJ2-7, with TRBD1 matching 10 bases. CDR1 and CDR2 (germline): SNHLY, FYNNEI. The CDR3 is 15 amino acids. V shed 7 bases, J shed 5 bases, and the junction held 11 bases outside the gene matches. The CDR3 protein is CASKFGTGVGNEQYF. In DNA form, the CDR3 reads TGTGCCAGCAAATTTGGGACAGGGGTGGGTAACGAGCAGTACTTC.

On this clonotype: Relative to the germline gene, one junction end is altered; a read error may explain this. J is TRBJ1-2 and V is TRBV7-2; TRBD1 matches at 7 bases. The CDR3 sequence is 15 residues long. Germline assignment: CDR1 SGHTA and CDR2 FQGNSA. CDR3 sequence reads: CASSLGHRGPYGYPF. The CDR3, as DNA: TGTGCCAGCAGCTTAGGCCACAGGGGACCCTATGGCTACCCCTTC.

This chain uses TRBV7-3 with TRBJ1-4; TRBD1 might be the D (5 bases). Per the germline V gene, CDR1 is SGHTA and CDR2 is FQGTGA. The CDR3 loop spans 13 amino acids. The V end was cut by 5 bases, the J end by 8 bases, with 12 bases between. CDR3: CASSTQGGEKLFF. In DNA form, the CDR3 reads TGTGCCAGCAGCACCCAGGGTGGCGAAAAACTGTTTTTT.

The rearrangement uses TRBV27 and TRBJ2-1; 8 positions agree with TRBD1. In germline, CDR1 is MNHEY, CDR2 SMNVEV (reference sequence). The V segment lost 6 bases and the J segment 2 bases; nucleotides outside the gene matches: 6. This CDR3 contains 15 residues. The CDR3 loop reads CASRTTGAPYNEQFF. In DNA, the CDR3 is TGTGCCAGCAGAACGACAGGGGCCCCCTACAATGAGCAGTTCTTC.

This clonotype has ten or more counts. The V gene is TRBV9, the J gene TRBJ2-3, with D perhaps TRBD1 or TRBD2 (5 bases each). The CDR3 is 19 amino acids. The germline V and J ends were trimmed by 4 bases and 0 bases, with 24 bases remaining between them. Germline-derived CDR1 and CDR2 are SGDLS and YYNGEE. For the CDR3, the DNA is TGTGCCAGCAGCCCGAGGGTAACAAAGGGGCGGCCAAGCACAGATACGCAGTATTTT. This gives the protein CASSPRVTKGRPSTDTQYF.

With respect to this clonotype: A much larger clone differs from this one at a single base, so this may be a read error. The chain uses TRBV28 and TRBJ1-2; D is unclear. Germline V lookup: CDR1 MDHEN, CDR2 SYDVKM. This CDR3 is built from 14 residues. The CDR3 spells CASSTSDGNYGHTF. In DNA form, the CDR3 reads TGTGCCAGCAGTACCAGCGACGGAAACTATGGCCACACCTTC.

V usage is TRBV6-5 and J usage is TRBJ2-1; a possible D gene is TRBD1 (7 bases). This CDR3 spans 14 amino acids. Trimming shortened V by 6 bases and J by 8 bases, and 17 bases separated the two germline ends. Germline V gene lookup returns CDR1 MNHEY and CDR2 SVGAGI. The CDR3 sequence: CASRPPRGADEQFF. CDR3 in DNA: TGTGCCAGCAGGCCCCCCAGGGGGGCCGATGAGCAGTTCTTC.

The chain links TRBV5-4 to TRBJ2-7, with D possibly TRBD2 on 6 matching bases. Trimming took 4 bases from V and 3 from J, leaving 14 bases between them. Per germline, CDR1 SGHNT and CDR2 YYREEE (reference sequence). The CDR3 is 14 amino acids. CDR3 region: CASSRPGDYYEQYF. The CDR3, as DNA: TGTGCCAGCAGCCGTCCGGGGGATTACTACGAGCAGTACTTC.

At least ten counts were recorded for this clonotype. The CDR3 region is CASSILGASTDTQYF. The CDR3 DNA is TGTGCCAGTAGTATTCTGGGGGCTAGCACAGATACGCAGTATTTT. The chain is built from TRBV19 and TRBJ2-3, with a tentative D call TRBD1 (6 bases). The germline V and J ends were trimmed by 3 bases and 0 bases, with 10 bases remaining between them. CDR1 and CDR2 (germline): LNHDA, SQIVND (reference sequence). The CDR3 length is 15 residues.

In its sample, this clonotype was seen many times. The chain recombines TRBV9 with TRBJ2-7, with D uncertain. With 1 base removed from V and 1 base from J, the gap between germline ends came to 9 bases. Per germline, CDR1 SGDLS and CDR2 YYNGEE. The CDR3 is 14 amino acids. CDR3 DNA sequence: TGTGCCAGCAGCGTATCTCCGGAATCCTACGAGCAGTACTTC. Protein product: CASSVSPESYEQYF.

The chain carries TRBV20-1 and TRBJ1-6; 7 bases align to TRBD1. The germline V gene encodes CDR1 DFQATT and CDR2 SNEGSKA (reference sequence). Losses at the gene ends were 4 bases for V and 1 base for J; bases not matched to a gene: 13. CDR3 length: 18 amino acids. The CDR3 loop is CSAKEGQWGTSYNSPLHF. CDR3 coding DNA: TGCAGTGCTAAGGAGGGACAGTGGGGCACTTCCTATAATTCACCCCTCCACTTT.

This clonotype appeared many times. The chain joins TRBV29-1 to TRBJ2-1; 10 bases map to TRBD2. Germline V lookup: CDR1 SQVTM, CDR2 ANQGSEA. Germline trimming cut 7 bases from V and 5 bases from J; bases unmatched to any gene: 8. The CDR3 is 14 amino acids. The CDR3 sequence is CSASSGRNHNEQFF. DNA for the CDR3: TGCAGCGCCTCTAGCGGGAGAAACCACAATGAGCAGTTCTTC.

There are many counts of this clonotype. The chain is built from TRBV20-1 and TRBJ2-3, with 10 bases identical to TRBD2. V lost 6 bases, J lost 5 bases, and 8 bases stayed unmatched. The germline gives CDR1 DFQATT, CDR2 SNEGSKA (reference sequence). This CDR3 has 14 residues. DNA for the CDR3: TGCAGTGCCCCTCTAGCGGGAGCGATAGATACGCAGTATTTT. Amino acid sequence: CSAPLAGAIDTQYF.

In the case of this clonotype: Here the CDR3 omits its conserved ending phenylalanine or tryptophan, so a read error is the likely source. It is unclear where the CDR3 begins or ends on the DNA, so no DNA is shown, and the CDR3 is as TCRdb lists it. V and J are TRBV19 and TRBJ1-6. From germline, CDR1 is LNHDA and CDR2 SQIVND (reference sequence). From its first to its last residue, the CDR3 has 9 amino acids. CDR3 in amino acids: CASSITENY.

In its sample, this clonotype was seen many times. V usage is TRBV19 and J usage is TRBJ1-5, with TRBD1 as a possible D gene (6 bases). Trimming removed 6 bases from V and 9 bases from J, with 18 bases in between. CDR3 length equals 14 residues. Germline V lookup: CDR1 LNHDA, CDR2 SQIVND (reference sequence). The CDR3 DNA reads as TGTGCCAGTAGGGAGTGGACAGACCAGCGGCCCCAGCATTTT. This sequence encodes CASREWTDQRPQHF.

The CDR3 region has the DNA TGTGCCAGCAGCTCCTTCACAGGGGCGGGCTCTCAGCCCCAGCATTTT. As protein: CASSSFTGAGSQPQHF. This chain uses TRBV7-3 with TRBJ1-5, with 7 nucleotides matching TRBD1. The CDR3 length is 16 residues. After removal of 4 bases from V and 6 bases from J, the junction contained 12 bases not matched to a gene. The germline V gene encodes CDR1 SGHTA and CDR2 FQGTGA.